Sequencing of this T cell receptor (beta chain) was carried out in a study of blood T cell repertoires in COVID-19. At the level of the study: Both acute and convalescent COVID-19 samples were obtained from the United States, Italy and Spain.

The germline V gene has CDR1 SGHVS and CDR2 FNYEAQ. The V gene end was trimmed by 3 bases and the J gene end by 1 base; junction bases not matched to a gene: 5. This CDR3 is 16 amino acids long. Profiled with immunoSEQ multiplex PCR; TCRdb holds only in-frame clones, not every one. The sample contains about 70,000 clones, around 76% of which appear only once. V usage is TRBV7-6 and J usage is TRBJ2-3; 9 nucleotides line up with TRBD2. The sequence derives from a woman of 80 years or more with active or convalescent COVID-19. The sample consisted of peripheral blood. The CDR3: CASSLAGGRGTDTQYF. CDR3 in DNA: TGTGCCAGCAGCTTGGCGGGGGGGCGGGGCACAGATACGCAGTATTTT. The whole variable domain, remainder taken from reference TRBV7-6 and TRBJ2-3, is GAGVSQSPRYKVTKRGQDVALRCDPISGHVSLYWYRQALGQGPEFLTYFNYEAQQDKSGLPNDRFSAERPEGSISTLTIQRTEQRDSAMYRCASSLAGGRGTDTQYFGPGTRLTVL.